The clone carrying this T cell receptor (beta chain) was seen more than once but under ten times. This sample stems from a study of T cells in Graves' hyperthyroidism and ophthalmopathy. About the research overall: Peripheral blood was secured at the point of initial diagnosis, before any treatment.

Amplified TCR beta CDR3 regions came from RNA transcripts. First-round RT-PCR targeting the TCR CDR3 was performed with the HTBI primer set. Each CDR3 protein is one row after TCRdb ran MiXCR on the multiplex PCR reads. The table shows roughly 420,000 distinct CDR3 sequences, with about 15% occurring only once. In germline, CDR1 is SGHAT, CDR2 FQNNGV. Trimming cost V 4 bases and J 2 bases; bases outside gene matches: 14. CDR3 length equals 18 residues. V is TRBV11-2 and J is TRBJ2-7, with 10 nucleotides matching TRBD2. This TCR came from a young woman with Graves' hyperthyroidism. Material for sequencing was blood. The CDR3 is CASSSPSGRFGDTYEQYF. The CDR3 nucleotides read TGTGCCAGCAGCTCTCCTAGCGGGAGATTCGGTGATACCTACGAGCAGTACTTC.